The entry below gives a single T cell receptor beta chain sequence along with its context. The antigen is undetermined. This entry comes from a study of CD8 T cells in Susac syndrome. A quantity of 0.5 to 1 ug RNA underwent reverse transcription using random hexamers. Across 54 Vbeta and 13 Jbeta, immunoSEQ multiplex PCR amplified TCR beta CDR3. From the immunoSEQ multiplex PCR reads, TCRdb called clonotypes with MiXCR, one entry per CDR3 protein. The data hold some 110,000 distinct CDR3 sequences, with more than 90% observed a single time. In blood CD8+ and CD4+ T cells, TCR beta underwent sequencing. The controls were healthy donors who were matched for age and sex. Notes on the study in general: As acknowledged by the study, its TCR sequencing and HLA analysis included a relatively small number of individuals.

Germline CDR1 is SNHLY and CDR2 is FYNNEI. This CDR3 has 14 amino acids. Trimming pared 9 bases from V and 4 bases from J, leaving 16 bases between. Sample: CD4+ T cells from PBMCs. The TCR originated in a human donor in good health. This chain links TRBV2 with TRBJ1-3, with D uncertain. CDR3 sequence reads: CASTARTSGNTIYF. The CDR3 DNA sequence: TGTGCCAGTACCGCCAGGACGTCAGGAAACACCATATATTTT.